The 3 T cell receptor beta chains below were found in one sample sequenced in a study of response to subunit inactivated influenza vaccine. TCRdb re-called the RT-PCR reads with MiXCR, one entry per CDR3 protein. The sample yields roughly 700,000 distinct CDR3 sequences, approximately 14% seen once. The input for sequencing was PBMCs from blood, taken 14 to 15 days before vaccination. These receptors originate from a man between 45 and 60 years old who received an inactivated influenza vaccine.

This clonotype was counted between two and nine times. This rearrangement joins TRBV6-2 or TRBV6-3 to TRBJ2-7, with D maybe TRBD1 (5 bases). Germline CDR1 reads MNHEY; CDR2 reads SVGEGT. The germline V and J ends were trimmed by 5 bases and 3 bases, with 11 bases remaining between them. This CDR3 has 13 amino acids. The CDR3 loop reads CASSRQHGYEQYF. The CDR3 DNA reads TGTGCCAGCAGTAGACAGCATGGCTACGAGCAGTACTTC.

This clonotype appeared a few times. The chain combines TRBV5-6 with TRBJ2-1; D gene unclear. V lost 0 bases and J lost 7, with 14 bases in between. Germline lookup yields CDR1 SGHDT and CDR2 YYEEEE. CDR3 length: 15 amino acids. The CDR3 is CASSLGRVAPNEQFF. DNA for the CDR3: TGTGCCAGCAGCTTGGGTAGGGTTGCCCCAAATGAGCAGTTCTTC.

This clonotype was seen repeatedly, ten times or more. The chain joins TRBV4-2 to TRBJ2-1; 7 nucleotides align to TRBD1. The CDR3 contains 13 residues. In germline, CDR1 is LGHNA, CDR2 YNFKEQ. After removal of 3 bases from V and 7 bases from J, the junction contained 3 bases not matched to a gene. CDR3 in amino acids: CASSQGQWNEQFF. The CDR3, as DNA: TGTGCCAGCAGCCAGGGACAGTGGAATGAGCAGTTCTTC.